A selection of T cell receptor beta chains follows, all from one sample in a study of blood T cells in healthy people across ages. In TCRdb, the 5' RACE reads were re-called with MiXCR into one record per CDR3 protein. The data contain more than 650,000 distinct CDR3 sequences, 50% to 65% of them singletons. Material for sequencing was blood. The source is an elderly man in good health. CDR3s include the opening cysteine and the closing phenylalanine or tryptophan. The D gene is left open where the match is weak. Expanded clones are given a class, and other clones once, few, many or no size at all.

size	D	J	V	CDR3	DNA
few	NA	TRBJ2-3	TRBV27	CASSFLGGARTDTQYF	TGTGCCAGCAGTTTCCTCGGAGGAGCCCGCACAGATACGCAGTATTTT
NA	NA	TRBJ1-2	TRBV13	CASSHGRTAPNYGYTF	TGTGCCAGCAGCCACGGGAGGACAGCTCCGAACTATGGCTACACCTTC
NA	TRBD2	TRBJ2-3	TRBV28	CASSSALAGPPYTQYF	TGTGCCAGCAGTTCCGCCCTAGCGGGTCCACCCTATACGCAGTATTTT
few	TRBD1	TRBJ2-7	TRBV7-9	CASSAQGLSSYEQYF	TGTGCCAGCAGCGCACAGGGGCTGAGCTCCTACGAGCAGTACTTC
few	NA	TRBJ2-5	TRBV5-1	CASSGQGGETQYF	TGCGCCAGCAGCGGTCAGGGGGGGGAGACCCAGTACTTC
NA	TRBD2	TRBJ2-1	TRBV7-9	CASSGRGGSSYNEQFF	TGTGCCAGCAGCGGCCGGGGGGGTAGCTCCTACAATGAGCAGTTCTTC
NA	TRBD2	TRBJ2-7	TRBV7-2	CASSLAGTSGSYEQYF	TGTGCCAGCAGCTTGGCCGGGACTAGCGGATCCTACGAGCAGTACTTC
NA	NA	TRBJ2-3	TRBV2	CASSADVTNTQYF	TGTGCCAGCAGTGCGGACGTGACGAATACGCAGTATTTT
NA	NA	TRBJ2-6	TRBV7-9	CASSLVGRGDGANVLTF	TGTGCCAGCAGCTTAGTTGGCAGGGGCGATGGGGCCAACGTCCTGACTTTC
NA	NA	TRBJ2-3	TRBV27	CASSPMGAMTDTQYF	TGTGCCAGCAGCCCCATGGGGGCTATGACAGATACGCAGTATTTT
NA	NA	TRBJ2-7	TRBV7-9	CASSSEGRAYEQYF	TGTGCCAGCAGCTCCGAGGGTAGGGCGTACGAGCAGTACTTC
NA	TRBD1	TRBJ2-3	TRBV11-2	CASSLGPGTGRADTQYF	TGTGCCAGCAGCTTAGGTCCCGGGACAGGGCGAGCAGATACGCAGTATTTT